These T cell receptor beta chains were read from a single sample in a study of persistence of HIV-infected CD4 T cells. Measured with immunoSEQ multiplex PCR; TCRdb has only the in-frame clones, and not every one. The table lists 40,000 or so clones, 70% to 90% of them singletons. Their specific antigens are unknown. This material consisted of CD4+ T cells sorted from PBMCs after 18-hour stimulation, taken from a patient who received antiretroviral therapy. These receptors all come from an adult man with HIV who was CMV-seropositive. Both conserved end residues are part of each CDR3. Each record gives: J gene, CDR3 length, D gene, clone size, V gene, CDR3 DNA, CDR3 protein. D genes are given only for firm matches. Size values are once, few and many counts, or a class for expanded clones, and some rows have none.

j_call: TRBJ2-7; cdr3_length: 14; d_call: TRBD1; clone_size: once; v_call: TRBV10-2; cdr3_nt: TGCGCCAGCAGTGAGGACAGGGGCGGGTACGAGCAGTACTTC; cdr3_aa: CASSEDRGGYEQYF
j_call: TRBJ2-7; cdr3_length: 14; d_call: .; clone_size: .; v_call: TRBV28; cdr3_nt: TGTGCCAGCAGTTTACGGGAAGGTTCCTACGAGCAGTACTTC; cdr3_aa: CASSLREGSYEQYF
j_call: TRBJ1-5; cdr3_length: 16; d_call: .; clone_size: .; v_call: TRBV27; cdr3_nt: TGTGCCAGCAGCGCGCGAGGCTCCTTGAGCAATCAGCCCCAGCATTTT; cdr3_aa: CASSARGSLSNQPQHF
j_call: TRBJ1-1; cdr3_length: 13; d_call: .; clone_size: .; v_call: TRBV6-5; cdr3_nt: TGTGCCAGCAGCGTACAGGGTAACACTGAAGCTTTCTTT; cdr3_aa: CASSVQGNTEAFF
j_call: TRBJ2-3; cdr3_length: 16; d_call: .; clone_size: few; v_call: TRBV24-1; cdr3_nt: TGTGCCACCAGTGATGTCGGGACCCGAGGAAGAGATACGCAGTATTTT; cdr3_aa: CATSDVGTRGRDTQYF
j_call: TRBJ2-7; cdr3_length: 15; d_call: TRBD1; clone_size: .; v_call: TRBV15; cdr3_nt: TGTGCCACCAGCATGCCCGGGACAGGGAGGTACGAGCAGTACTTC; cdr3_aa: CATSMPGTGRYEQYF
j_call: TRBJ1-6; cdr3_length: 14; d_call: TRBD1; clone_size: .; v_call: TRBV10-2; cdr3_nt: TGCGCCAGCAGTGAGCAGGGGGCGAATTCACCCCTCCACTTT; cdr3_aa: CASSEQGANSPLHF
j_call: TRBJ2-7; cdr3_length: 14; d_call: .; clone_size: .; v_call: TRBV2; cdr3_nt: TGTGCCAGCAGCCTTACAGGATCGACCTACGAGCAGTACTTC; cdr3_aa: CASSLTGSTYEQYF
j_call: TRBJ1-6; cdr3_length: 17; d_call: .; clone_size: .; v_call: TRBV28; cdr3_nt: TGTGCCAGCAGTCCCCCCTTGGCCAGCTCCTATAATTCACCCCTCCACTTT; cdr3_aa: CASSPPLASSYNSPLHF
j_call: TRBJ2-7; cdr3_length: 15; d_call: .; clone_size: .; v_call: TRBV3-1/TRBV3-2; cdr3_nt: TGTGCCAGCAGCTCTGTGAATTTCGTGTTAGACGAGCAGTACTTC; cdr3_aa: CASSSVNFVLDEQYF
j_call: TRBJ1-2; cdr3_length: 11; d_call: .; clone_size: .; v_call: TRBV24-1; cdr3_nt: TGTGCCACCAGTGATCTATTTGGCTACACCTTC; cdr3_aa: CATSDLFGYTF
j_call: TRBJ2-7; cdr3_length: 15; d_call: .; clone_size: few; v_call: TRBV5-5; cdr3_nt: TGTGCCAGCAGCCCATTTCAGGGAAACCCCTACGAGCAGTACTTC; cdr3_aa: CASSPFQGNPYEQYF
j_call: TRBJ1-5; cdr3_length: 15; d_call: .; clone_size: .; v_call: TRBV18; cdr3_nt: TGTGCCAGCTCCCAAAACGGGCCTCCGCATCAGCCCCAGCATTTT; cdr3_aa: CASSQNGPPHQPQHF
j_call: TRBJ1-5; cdr3_length: 13; d_call: .; clone_size: .; v_call: TRBV24-1; cdr3_nt: TGTGCCACCAGTGATGGAAGGGTGAAGCCCCAGCATTTT; cdr3_aa: CATSDGRVKPQHF
j_call: TRBJ2-7; cdr3_length: 16; d_call: .; clone_size: .; v_call: TRBV5-1; cdr3_nt: TGCGCCAGCAGCGGAAGGGAGGACGGAGGCTCCTACGAGCAGTACTTC; cdr3_aa: CASSGREDGGSYEQYF
j_call: TRBJ2-7; cdr3_length: 14; d_call: TRBD2; clone_size: once; v_call: TRBV7-3; cdr3_nt: TGTGCCAGCAGCCCGCGGGGGGGAGGCTACGAGCAGTACTTC; cdr3_aa: CASSPRGGGYEQYF
j_call: TRBJ2-7; cdr3_length: 18; d_call: TRBD2; clone_size: .; v_call: TRBV4-1; cdr3_nt: TGCGCCAGCAGCAAAGAGGATAGCGGGGGAAAAGTGTCCTACGAGCAGTACTTC; cdr3_aa: CASSKEDSGGKVSYEQYF
j_call: TRBJ1-5; cdr3_length: 18; d_call: .; clone_size: .; v_call: TRBV15; cdr3_nt: TGTGCCACCAGCAGAGCCGGGGCAGGGAGCGGGAGCAATCAGCCCCAGCATTTT; cdr3_aa: CATSRAGAGSGSNQPQHF
j_call: TRBJ1-1; cdr3_length: 14; d_call: .; clone_size: .; v_call: TRBV19; cdr3_nt: TGTGCCAGTAGTACCCGGGCCGTTGGGACTGAAGCTTTCTTT; cdr3_aa: CASSTRAVGTEAFF
j_call: TRBJ2-2; cdr3_length: 16; d_call: TRBD2; clone_size: .; v_call: TRBV19; cdr3_nt: TGTGCCAGTAGTATCGCAGCGGGGGGCAACACCGGGGAGCTGTTTTTT; cdr3_aa: CASSIAAGGNTGELFF
j_call: TRBJ2-5; cdr3_length: 15; d_call: TRBD1; clone_size: .; v_call: TRBV20-1; cdr3_nt: TGCAGTGCTATTGAGGGGGCCAGTCCATGGGAGACCCAGTACTTC; cdr3_aa: CSAIEGASPWETQYF
j_call: TRBJ1-2; cdr3_length: 15; d_call: .; clone_size: .; v_call: TRBV19; cdr3_nt: TGTGCCAGTAAATCCCGGGCCAACTCAGTAGAGGGCTACACCTTC; cdr3_aa: CASKSRANSVEGYTF
j_call: TRBJ1-3; cdr3_length: 13; d_call: .; clone_size: .; v_call: TRBV6-5; cdr3_nt: TGTGCCAGCAGTTACTCTGCGGGGAACACCATATATTTT; cdr3_aa: CASSYSAGNTIYF
j_call: TRBJ1-6; cdr3_length: 12; d_call: .; clone_size: .; v_call: TRBV19; cdr3_nt: TGTGCCAGTAGAATACAGAATTCACCCCTCCACTTT; cdr3_aa: CASRIQNSPLHF
j_call: TRBJ2-7; cdr3_length: 15; d_call: TRBD1; clone_size: .; v_call: TRBV27; cdr3_nt: TGTGCCAGCAGTCTTCCGGACAGGGGGCTACACGAGCAGTACTTC; cdr3_aa: CASSLPDRGLHEQYF
j_call: TRBJ1-1; cdr3_length: 14; d_call: .; clone_size: .; v_call: TRBV29-1; cdr3_nt: TGCAGCGTCCGTTCGACAGGCGGAAACACTGAAGCTTTCTTT; cdr3_aa: CSVRSTGGNTEAFF
j_call: TRBJ1-5; cdr3_length: 15; d_call: .; clone_size: once; v_call: TRBV5-6; cdr3_nt: TGTGCCAGCAGCTTTGGGAACAGGGGCAATCAGCCCCAGCATTTT; cdr3_aa: CASSFGNRGNQPQHF
j_call: TRBJ2-7; cdr3_length: 14; d_call: TRBD1; clone_size: .; v_call: TRBV6-5; cdr3_nt: TGTGCCAGCAGTTCCGGACAGGGCTCCTACGAGCAGTACTTC; cdr3_aa: CASSSGQGSYEQYF
j_call: TRBJ1-1; cdr3_length: 16; d_call: TRBD1; clone_size: .; v_call: TRBV7-3; cdr3_nt: TGTGCCAGCAGCCCCACCCAGGGGGCGCAGGGCACTGAAGCTTTCTTT; cdr3_aa: CASSPTQGAQGTEAFF
j_call: TRBJ1-5; cdr3_length: 14; d_call: .; clone_size: .; v_call: TRBV28; cdr3_nt: TGTGCCAGCAGTTCGTATGAATCGGTTCGGCCCCAGCATTTT; cdr3_aa: CASSSYESVRPQHF
j_call: TRBJ2-6; cdr3_length: 17; d_call: .; clone_size: .; v_call: TRBV6-1; cdr3_nt: TGTGCCAGCAGTGAAGCGCCTGGGGCGGCTGGGGCCAACGTCCTGACTTTC; cdr3_aa: CASSEAPGAAGANVLTF
j_call: TRBJ1-1; cdr3_length: 16; d_call: .; clone_size: .; v_call: TRBV19; cdr3_nt: TGTGCCAGTAGTATCGGGCAGGGACGGAGAAACACTGAAGCTTTCTTT; cdr3_aa: CASSIGQGRRNTEAFF
j_call: TRBJ1-5; cdr3_length: 15; d_call: .; clone_size: .; v_call: TRBV4-1; cdr3_nt: TGCGCCAGCAGCCAAGAAAGACAGAACAATCAGCCCCAGCATTTT; cdr3_aa: CASSQERQNNQPQHF
j_call: TRBJ1-5; cdr3_length: 18; d_call: TRBD1; clone_size: .; v_call: TRBV2; cdr3_nt: TGTGCCAGCATACGGGATAAACTCGGTGGAGGGGGCCGGCAGCCCCAGCATTTT; cdr3_aa: CASIRDKLGGGGRQPQHF
j_call: TRBJ2-7; cdr3_length: 12; d_call: .; clone_size: .; v_call: TRBV5-8; cdr3_nt: TGTGCCAGCAGCGTTACTCGGTACGAGCAGTACTTC; cdr3_aa: CASSVTRYEQYF
j_call: TRBJ2-7; cdr3_length: 13; d_call: TRBD1; clone_size: .; v_call: TRBV29-1; cdr3_nt: TGCAGCGCCGGGAGACAGGGGGTCGGCGAGCAGTACTTC; cdr3_aa: CSAGRQGVGEQYF
j_call: TRBJ2-1; cdr3_length: 17; d_call: TRBD2; clone_size: .; v_call: TRBV4-1; cdr3_nt: TGCGCCAGCAGCCAAGATCGGGAGCGGGGAAAAAGAGGTGAGCAGTTCTTC; cdr3_aa: CASSQDRERGKRGEQFF
j_call: TRBJ2-2; cdr3_length: 13; d_call: .; clone_size: .; v_call: TRBV27; cdr3_nt: TGTGCCAGCAGTTTCAGACGGGCCGGGGAGCTGTTTTTT; cdr3_aa: CASSFRRAGELFF
j_call: TRBJ2-7; cdr3_length: 13; d_call: .; clone_size: .; v_call: TRBV7-3; cdr3_nt: TGTGCCAGCAGCTTAGAACAGCTGAGCGAGCAGTACTTC; cdr3_aa: CASSLEQLSEQYF
j_call: TRBJ1-5; cdr3_length: 16; d_call: TRBD1; clone_size: .; v_call: TRBV27; cdr3_nt: TGTGCCAGCAGTGTACAGGGGGCTATGGGCAATCAGCCCCAGCATTTT; cdr3_aa: CASSVQGAMGNQPQHF
j_call: TRBJ1-6; cdr3_length: 15; d_call: .; clone_size: .; v_call: TRBV27; cdr3_nt: TGTGCCAGCAGTTCGCCGGGACCTTCTAATTCACCCCTCCACTTT; cdr3_aa: CASSSPGPSNSPLHF
j_call: TRBJ1-2; cdr3_length: 15; d_call: .; clone_size: .; v_call: TRBV2; cdr3_nt: TGTGCCAGCAGTGCTCAGGGAATTTTAACCTATGGCTACACCTTC; cdr3_aa: CASSAQGILTYGYTF
j_call: TRBJ2-7; cdr3_length: 11; d_call: .; clone_size: .; v_call: TRBV10-3; cdr3_nt: TGTGCCATCGGGGGGACCAACGAGCAGTACTTC; cdr3_aa: CAIGGTNEQYF
j_call: TRBJ2-7; cdr3_length: 14; d_call: TRBD1; clone_size: .; v_call: TRBV27; cdr3_nt: TGTGCCAGCAGTTGGAGACAGGGTCCCTACGAGCAGTACTTC; cdr3_aa: CASSWRQGPYEQYF
j_call: TRBJ1-6; cdr3_length: 12; d_call: .; clone_size: .; v_call: TRBV28; cdr3_nt: TGTGCCAGCAGTTCAGGCCTTTTCCCCCTCCACTTT; cdr3_aa: CASSSGLFPLHF
j_call: TRBJ1-1; cdr3_length: 13; d_call: .; clone_size: .; v_call: TRBV7-2; cdr3_nt: TGTGCCAGCAGCACGAGGGGGAACACTGAAGCTTTCTTT; cdr3_aa: CASSTRGNTEAFF
j_call: TRBJ2-7; cdr3_length: 15; d_call: .; clone_size: .; v_call: TRBV7-9; cdr3_nt: TGTGCCAGCAGCTTAGTAGGGGCAGGGACCTACGAGCAGTACTTC; cdr3_aa: CASSLVGAGTYEQYF
j_call: TRBJ1-5; cdr3_length: 15; d_call: .; clone_size: .; v_call: TRBV6-5; cdr3_nt: TGTGCCAGCAGCAAGGGTGGGAATAGCAATCAGCCCCAGCATTTT; cdr3_aa: CASSKGGNSNQPQHF
j_call: TRBJ1-4; cdr3_length: 16; d_call: .; clone_size: .; v_call: TRBV6-6; cdr3_nt: TGTGCCAGCAGTTCGCCAATGGGGGGGACTAATGAAAAACTGTTTTTT; cdr3_aa: CASSSPMGGTNEKLFF
j_call: TRBJ2-1; cdr3_length: 15; d_call: .; clone_size: .; v_call: TRBV7-3; cdr3_nt: TGTGCCAGCAGCTTAAAGACAGGAGACTACAATGAGCAGTTCTTC; cdr3_aa: CASSLKTGDYNEQFF
j_call: TRBJ1-4; cdr3_length: 15; d_call: .; clone_size: .; v_call: TRBV9; cdr3_nt: TGTGCCAGCAGCCCTCGGGGCGAGGAGGATGAAAAACTGTTTTTT; cdr3_aa: CASSPRGEEDEKLFF
j_call: TRBJ2-7; cdr3_length: 14; d_call: .; clone_size: .; v_call: TRBV5-4; cdr3_nt: TGTGCCAGCAGCTTGGACAGTGGCTCCTACGAGCAGTACTTC; cdr3_aa: CASSLDSGSYEQYF
j_call: TRBJ1-6; cdr3_length: 15; d_call: .; clone_size: .; v_call: TRBV4-1; cdr3_nt: TGCGCCAGCAGCCATCCGAGCTCCTATAATTCACCCCTCCACTTT; cdr3_aa: CASSHPSSYNSPLHF
j_call: TRBJ2-6; cdr3_length: 19; d_call: TRBD1; clone_size: .; v_call: TRBV19; cdr3_nt: TGTGCCAGTACCCCAATCCCCACTGACAGGGCCTTTGGGGCCAACGTCCTGACTTTC; cdr3_aa: CASTPIPTDRAFGANVLTF
j_call: TRBJ1-4; cdr3_length: 12; d_call: .; clone_size: .; v_call: TRBV6-1; cdr3_nt: TGTGCCAGCAGTGAAAACAGCGAAAAACTGTTTTTT; cdr3_aa: CASSENSEKLFF